A single sample gave rise to the 17 T cell receptor beta chains below, sequenced in a study of spatial heterogeneity in lung cancer. One entry per CDR3 protein results from TCRdb running MiXCR on the 5' RACE reads. Here the sample spans 9,500 to 15,000 distinct CDR3 sequences, 6.2% being singletons. Sample time point: sample taken at primary tumor resection. TCRs were sequenced from unsorted whole RNA of tumor, nontumor lung or PBMC. The sample here was normal lung tissue next to the tumor, taken at surgery. The receptors stem from a male donor with early-stage non-small cell lung cancer.

This clonotype has ten or more counts. This beta chain was picked up by a library intended for alpha chains and is off target, so its count carries little meaning. The chain links TRBV14 to TRBJ2-6; 8 bases fit TRBD1. CDR3 length: 16 residues. CDR1 and CDR2 from the germline V gene are SGHDN and FVKESK. With 4 bases clipped from V and 2 bases from J, the junction kept 4 bases outside the gene matches. CDR3 sequence: CASSLTGAPGANVLTF. DNA of the CDR3: TGTGCCAGCAGCCTGACAGGGGCCCCTGGGGCCAACGTCCTGACTTTC.

This clonotype was observed at least ten times. This beta chain is a stray sequence in a library constructed for alpha chains; its clone size is not meaningful. The chain couples TRBV7-6 to TRBJ2-3; 8 bases fit TRBD2. Germline CDR1 reads SGHVS; CDR2 reads FNYEAQ. V was clipped by 0 bases and J by 2 bases; unmatched bases: 7. This CDR3 region has 17 residues. CDR3 sequence: CASSLAAGGQVTDTQYF. The DNA of the CDR3 is TGTGCCAGCAGCTTAGCGGCGGGAGGTCAGGTCACAGATACGCAGTATTTT. Based on the CDR3 plus reference TRBV7-6 and TRBJ2-3, the full variable domain is GAGVSQSPRYKVTKRGQDVALRCDPISGHVSLYWYRQALGQGPEFLTYFNYEAQQDKSGLPNDRFSAERPEGSISTLTIQRTEQRDSAMYRCASSLAAGGQVTDTQYFGPGTRLTVL.

Notes on this clonotype: A library made for alpha chains picked up this beta chain off target, so its size means little. This chain joins TRBV18 and TRBJ1-5; TRBD1 might be the D (5 bases). The CDR3 runs 14 residues. In germline, CDR1 is KGHSH, CDR2 LQKENI. V gave up 4 bases and J gave up 4 bases, with 11 bases separating them. Written as DNA, the CDR3 is TGTGCCAGCTCACTGGGAGAGGGGAATCAGCCCCAGCATTTT. This encodes CASSLGEGNQPQHF. The complete variable domain, with remaining parts taken from reference TRBV18 and TRBJ1-5, reads NAGVMQNPRHLVRRRGQEARLRCSPMKGHSHVYWYRQLPEEGLKFMVYLQKENIIDESGMPKERFSAEFPKEGPSILRIQQVVRGDSAAYFCASSLGEGNQPQHFGDGTRLSIL.

This clonotype appeared many times. With the library built for alpha chains, this beta chain is off target and its frequency is not meaningful. The genes are TRBV30 and TRBJ2-5, with TRBD1 as a possible D gene (5 bases). This CDR3 has 15 residues. CDR1 and CDR2 (germline): GTSNPN, SVGIG (reference sequence). Trimming stripped 2 bases from V and 1 base from J, with 14 bases between. The CDR3 region has the DNA TGTGCCTGGAGTCAAGGGGCAATACGCCAAGAGACCCAGTACTTC. This translates into CAWSQGAIRQETQYF.

This clonotype was recorded at least ten times. This beta chain is off target for a library built for alpha chains, so its abundance means little. Here the CDR3 DNA reads TGTGCCAGCAGTGAAAGACAGCCGAGCTCTGGAAACACCATATATTTT. This codes for CASSERQPSSGNTIYF. The J gene is TRBJ1-3, the V gene TRBV2; TRBD1 is a possible D gene (5 bases). V was cut by 2 bases and J by 0 bases, with 11 bases left in between. This CDR3 spans 16 amino acids. Germline V CDR1 and CDR2: SNHLY, FYNNEI. The whole variable domain, remainder taken from reference TRBV2 and TRBJ1-3, is EPEVTQTPSHQVTQMGQEVILRCVPISNHLYFYWYRQILGQKVEFLVSFYNNEISEKSEIFDDQFSVERPDGSNFTLKIRSTKLEDSAMYFCASSERQPSSGNTIYFGEGSWLTVV.

This clonotype was detected ten times or more. This beta chain represents an off-target read in a library built for alpha chains; its size is of limited meaning. The chain uses TRBV27 and TRBJ1-2; D not resolved. Germline lookup yields CDR1 MNHEY and CDR2 SMNVEV (reference sequence). V lost 6 bases to trimming and J lost 2 bases, with 10 bases between them. CDR3 length: 13 amino acids. The DNA for the CDR3 is TGTGCCAGCAGCAGGACGGTGAACTATGGCTACACCTTC. It specifies CASSRTVNYGYTF.

In this sample, this clonotype turned up many times. A library prepared for alpha chains yielded this beta chain as an off-target read; its size is of little meaning. The gene calls are TRBV5-4 and TRBJ2-1, with TRBD2 matching 14 bases. V trimming: 4 bases; J trimming: 5 bases; junction bases outside the gene matches: 5. This CDR3 comprises 16 residues. Germline loops: CDR1 SGHNT, CDR2 YYREEE (reference sequence). CDR3 in amino acids: CASSGRLAGGDNEQFF. The CDR3 DNA follows: TGTGCCAGCAGCGGACGACTAGCGGGAGGGGACAATGAGCAGTTCTTC.

This clonotype was recorded many times. Because the library targeted alpha chains, this beta chain is an off-target read whose size means little. The chain recombines TRBV6-2 or TRBV6-3 with TRBJ1-1; no definite D call. Germline-derived CDR1 and CDR2 are MNHEY and SVGEGT. Trimming left V 5 bases short and J 4 bases short, with 11 bases between. This CDR3 has 13 residues. The CDR3 is CASSVAPGTEAFF. Here the CDR3 DNA reads TGTGCCAGCAGTGTTGCCCCGGGCACTGAAGCTTTCTTT.

This clonotype appeared many times. With the library built for alpha chains, this beta chain is off target and its frequency is not meaningful. The J gene is TRBJ1-2, the V gene TRBV9; TRBD1 agrees at 10 bases. Germline CDR1 and CDR2: SGDLS and YYNGEE. J was trimmed by 2 bases and V by 4 bases; bases with no gene match: 5. CDR3 length: 15 residues. This CDR3 is CASSLAGQGNYGYTF. CDR3 bases: TGTGCCAGCAGCCTAGCGGGACAGGGGAACTATGGCTACACCTTC. Full variable domain (missing parts from reference TRBV9 and TRBJ1-2): DSGVTQTPKHLITATGQRVTLRCSPRSGDLSVYWYQQSLDQGLQFLIQYYNGEERAKGNILERFSAQQFPDLHSELNLSSLELGDSALYFCASSLAGQGNYGYTFGSGTRLTVV.

By proportion, this clonotype is medium-sized. A library made for alpha chains picked up this beta chain off target, so its size means little. The chain employs TRBV2 and TRBJ1-5; the D is unclear. Trimming pared 5 bases from V and 0 bases from J, leaving 11 bases between. Germline-derived CDR1 and CDR2 are SNHLY and FYNNEI. The CDR3 loop spans 15 amino acids. The CDR3 DNA follows: TGTGCCAGCAGTCGGGATCTACATAGCAATCAGCCCCAGCATTTT. Translating gives CASSRDLHSNQPQHF.

This clonotype was detected ten times or more. Because this beta chain is a stray read in a library intended to capture alpha chains, its abundance should not be given much weight. This rearrangement joins TRBV27 to TRBJ1-2, with TRBD1 identical over 7 bases. The CDR3 totals 16 residues. Trimming cost V 6 bases and J 7 bases; bases outside gene matches: 17. CDR1 is MNHEY, CDR2 SMNVEV, per germline (reference sequence). The CDR3 loop reads CASRAGTGEGRGGYTF. The CDR3 nucleotides are TGTGCCAGCAGAGCCGGAACAGGGGAAGGAAGAGGTGGCTACACCTTC.

This clonotype was seen only a few times. Because this beta chain is a stray read in a library intended to capture alpha chains, its abundance should not be given much weight. This chain joins TRBV9 and TRBJ1-6, with 9 bases fitting TRBD1. CDR1 is SGDLS and CDR2 is YYNGEE in the germline V gene. The junction had 10 bases not matched to a gene; V was cut back by 4 bases and J by 5 bases. The CDR3 is made up of 17 amino acids. The CDR3 DNA reads TGTGCCAGCAGCCCGCTCTCAGGGACAGGGAATAATTCACCCCTCCACTTT. This encodes CASSPLSGTGNNSPLHF.

This clonotype has a count of ten or more. With the library built for alpha chains, this beta chain is off target and its frequency is not meaningful. This chain joins TRBV7-2 and TRBJ2-1; D might be TRBD1 (5 bases). V was shortened by 8 bases and J by 4 bases, with 15 bases between the two germline ends. Germline CDR1 SGHTA, CDR2 FQGNSA. This CDR3 is built from 14 residues. The CDR3 bases are TGTGCCAGCCGTACAGGAGCCTCTTACAATGAGCAGTTCTTC. Protein: CASRTGASYNEQFF.

As concerns this clonotype: The library was designed around alpha chains, so this beta chain is a stray read whose abundance carries little weight. V is TRBV4-2 and J is TRBJ1-2, with 7 bases fitting TRBD1. The CDR3 sequence is 11 residues long. The trim removed 4 bases at V and 10 bases at J, leaving 3 bases unmatched. Germline CDR1 and CDR2: LGHNA and YNFKEQ. The CDR3 coding sequence is TGTGCCAGCAGCCCACAGGGGTACTACACCTTC. It yields the protein CASSPQGYYTF.

Many counts were recorded for this clonotype. Since the library was made to target alpha chains, this beta chain is a stray read and its abundance is not meaningful. The rearrangement joins TRBV29-1 to TRBJ2-3; unclear D gene. V was pared by 4 bases and J by 4 bases, with 15 bases between. CDR3 length: 14 amino acids. CDR1 and CDR2 (germline): SQVTM, ANQGSEA. CDR3 sequence: CSVGAPGVPDTQYF. In DNA form, the CDR3 reads TGCAGCGTTGGTGCACCAGGAGTCCCAGATACGCAGTATTTT.

This clonotype was counted many times. This beta chain slipped into a library made for alpha chains as a stray read, so its size is not meaningful. The CDR3, as DNA: TGTGCCATCAGTGAGTCGATGGGGGCGAACTACGAGCAGTACTTC. Translating it yields CAISESMGANYEQYF. V and J are TRBV10-3 and TRBJ2-7, with a tentative D call TRBD1 (6 bases). In germline, CDR1 is ENHRY, CDR2 SYGVKD. CDR3 length: 15 amino acids. Trimming stripped 0 bases from V and 3 bases from J, with 12 bases between.

Of note for this clonotype: Because this beta chain is a stray read in a library intended to capture alpha chains, its abundance should not be given much weight. This rearrangement joins TRBV20-1 to TRBJ2-5; TRBD1 or TRBD2 may be the D gene (5 bases each). The V end was cut by 1 base, the J end by 2 bases, with 14 bases between. This CDR3 is 15 amino acids long. Germline assignment: CDR1 DFQATT and CDR2 SNEGSKA (reference sequence). CDR3 region: CSARGGGHRQETQYF. The CDR3 DNA sequence: TGCAGTGCTAGAGGGGGCGGGCACAGGCAAGAGACCCAGTACTTC.